A single sample is the source of the 5 T cell receptor beta chains below, sequenced in a study of shared T cell receptors in the human thymus. Assay used: immunoSEQ multiplex PCR; TCRdb lists only in-frame clones, some missing. The sample shows hundreds of thousands of clones, 70% to 90% of them seen only once. This sample was shared with a second study, whose subject was human thymus T cells.

Input material: thymocytes. The receptor set was obtained from a boy in the first two years of life with a congenital heart defect.

This clone was observed a handful of times. The rearrangement links TRBV5-6 to TRBJ1-3; 11 nucleotides align to TRBD1. The CDR3 is 18 amino acids. With V trimmed by 4 bases and J by 0 bases, 9 bases remained unmatched. CDR1 and CDR2 from the germline V gene are SGHDT and YYEEEE. The CDR3, as DNA: TGTGCCAGCAGCAGAAGGGACAGGGGGACGAGCTCTGGAAACACCATATATTTT. This translates into CASSRRDRGTSSGNTIYF.

V and J are TRBV5-1 and TRBJ1-3; D is possibly TRBD1 (5 bases). V gave up 0 bases and J gave up 0 bases, with 10 bases separating them. CDR1 SGHRS and CDR2 YFSETQ come from the germline V gene. This CDR3 has 16 amino acids. The CDR3 bases are TGCGCCAGCAGCTTGGGTAAGGGGTACTCTGGAAACACCATATATTTT. Its translation: CASSLGKGYSGNTIYF.

This clone came up a few times. The chain joins TRBV5-4 to TRBJ1-2, with 10 bases fitting TRBD1. Germline trimming cut 4 bases from V and 5 bases from J; bases unmatched to any gene: 8. Germline CDR1 reads SGHNT; CDR2 reads YYREEE (reference sequence). The CDR3 is made up of 15 amino acids. CDR3 protein: CASSTPGQGLYGYTF. The CDR3 DNA is TGTGCCAGCAGCACGCCGGGACAGGGGCTGTATGGCTACACCTTC.

The chain recombines TRBV27 with TRBJ1-2; 8 bases match TRBD1. The V segment lost 4 bases and the J segment 8 bases; nucleotides outside the gene matches: 6. Germline-derived CDR1 and CDR2 are MNHEY and SMNVEV (reference sequence). There are 13 residues in the CDR3. CDR3 nucleotide sequence: TGTGCCAGCAGTTCCCAGGGGGCGAGGGGCTACACCTTC. It is translated as CASSSQGARGYTF.

The CDR3 region is CASSLGQVGGIQYF. The CDR3, as DNA: TGTGCCAGCAGCTTGGGTCAGGTCGGTGGCATTCAGTACTTC. The chain combines TRBV5-6 with TRBJ2-4; D remains unclear. Per germline, CDR1 SGHDT and CDR2 YYEEEE. V shed 0 bases and J shed 9 bases, with 13 bases lying between them. CDR3 size: 14 residues.